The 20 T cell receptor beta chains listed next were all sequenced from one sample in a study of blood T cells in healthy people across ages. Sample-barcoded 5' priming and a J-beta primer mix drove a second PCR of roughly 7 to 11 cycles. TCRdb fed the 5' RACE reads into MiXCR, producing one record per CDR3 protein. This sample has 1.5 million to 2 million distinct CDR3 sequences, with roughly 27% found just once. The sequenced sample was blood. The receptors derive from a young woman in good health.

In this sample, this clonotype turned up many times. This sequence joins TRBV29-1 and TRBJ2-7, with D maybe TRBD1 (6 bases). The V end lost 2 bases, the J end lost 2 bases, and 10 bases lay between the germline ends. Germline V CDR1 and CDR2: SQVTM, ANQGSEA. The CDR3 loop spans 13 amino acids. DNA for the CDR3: TGCAGCGTTGAATGGACAGTCCCCTACGAGCAGTACTTC. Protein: CSVEWTVPYEQYF.

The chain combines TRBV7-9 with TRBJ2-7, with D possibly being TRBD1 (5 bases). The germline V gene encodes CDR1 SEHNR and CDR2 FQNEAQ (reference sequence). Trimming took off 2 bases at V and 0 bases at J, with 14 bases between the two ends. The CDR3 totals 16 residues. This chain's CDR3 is CASSLLQGSSSYEQYF. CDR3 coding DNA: TGTGCCAGCAGCTTACTTCAGGGCTCGAGCTCCTACGAGCAGTACTTC.

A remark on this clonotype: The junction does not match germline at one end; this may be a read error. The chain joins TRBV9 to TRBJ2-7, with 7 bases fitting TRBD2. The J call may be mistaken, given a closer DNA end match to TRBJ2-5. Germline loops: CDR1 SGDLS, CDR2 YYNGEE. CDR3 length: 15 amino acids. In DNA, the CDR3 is TGTGCCAGTAGCGTATTCGGGAGGATGGGAGGGACCCAGTACTTC. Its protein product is CASSVFGRMGGTQYF.

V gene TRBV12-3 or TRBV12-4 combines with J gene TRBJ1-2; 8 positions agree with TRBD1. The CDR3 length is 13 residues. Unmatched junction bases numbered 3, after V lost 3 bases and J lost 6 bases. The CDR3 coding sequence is TGTGCCAGCAGTTTCGACAGGGGCGATGGCTACACCTTC. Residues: CASSFDRGDGYTF.

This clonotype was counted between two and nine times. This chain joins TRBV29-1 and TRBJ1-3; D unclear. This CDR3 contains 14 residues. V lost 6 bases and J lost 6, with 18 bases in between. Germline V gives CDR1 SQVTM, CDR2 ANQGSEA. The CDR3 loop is CSVLLREEENTIYF. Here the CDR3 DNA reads TGCAGCGTCCTCTTACGGGAAGAGGAAAACACCATATATTTT.

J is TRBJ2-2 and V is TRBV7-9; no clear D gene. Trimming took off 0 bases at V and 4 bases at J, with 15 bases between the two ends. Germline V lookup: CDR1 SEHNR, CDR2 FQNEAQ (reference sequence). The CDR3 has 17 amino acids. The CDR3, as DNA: TGTGCCAGCAGCTTAGCGCCCCCTTCGTGGGGCACCGGGGAGCTGTTTTTT. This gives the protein CASSLAPPSWGTGELFF. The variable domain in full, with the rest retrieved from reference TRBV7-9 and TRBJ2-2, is DTGVSQNPRHKITKRGQNVTFRCDPISEHNRLYWYRQTLGQGPEFLTYFQNEAQLEKSRLLSDRFSAERPKGSFSTLEIQRTEQGDSAMYLCASSLAPPSWGTGELFFGEGSRLTVL.

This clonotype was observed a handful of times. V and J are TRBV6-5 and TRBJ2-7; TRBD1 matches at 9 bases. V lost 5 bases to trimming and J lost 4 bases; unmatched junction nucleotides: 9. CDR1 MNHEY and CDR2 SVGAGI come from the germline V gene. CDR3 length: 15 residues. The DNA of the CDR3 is TGTGCCAGCAGTAGACCGGGACAGGGAAGGTACGAGCAGTACTTC. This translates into CASSRPGQGRYEQYF.

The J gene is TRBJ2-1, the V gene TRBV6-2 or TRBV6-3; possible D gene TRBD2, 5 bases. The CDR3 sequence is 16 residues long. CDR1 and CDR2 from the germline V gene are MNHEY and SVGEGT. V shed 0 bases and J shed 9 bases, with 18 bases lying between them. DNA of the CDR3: TGTGCCAGCAGTTACTCTCGGACTGCTAGAACGGGTGAGCAGTTCTTC. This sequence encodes CASSYSRTARTGEQFF.

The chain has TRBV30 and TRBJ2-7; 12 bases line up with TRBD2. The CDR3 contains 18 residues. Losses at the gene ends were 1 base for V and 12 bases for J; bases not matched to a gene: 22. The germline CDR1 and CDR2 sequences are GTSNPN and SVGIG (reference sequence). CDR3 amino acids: CAWSGSMGTSGFQETLYF. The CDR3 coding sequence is TGTGCCTGGAGTGGGTCGATGGGGACTAGCGGGTTTCAAGAGACCCTGTACTTC.

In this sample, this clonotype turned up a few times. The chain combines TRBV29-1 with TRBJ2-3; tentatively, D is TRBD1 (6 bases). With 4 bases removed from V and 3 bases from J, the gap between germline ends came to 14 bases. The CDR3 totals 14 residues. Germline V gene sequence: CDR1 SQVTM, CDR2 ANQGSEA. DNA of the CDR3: TGCAGCGTTGGAGGCAGGGGTAGTACAGATACGCAGTATTTT. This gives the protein CSVGGRGSTDTQYF.

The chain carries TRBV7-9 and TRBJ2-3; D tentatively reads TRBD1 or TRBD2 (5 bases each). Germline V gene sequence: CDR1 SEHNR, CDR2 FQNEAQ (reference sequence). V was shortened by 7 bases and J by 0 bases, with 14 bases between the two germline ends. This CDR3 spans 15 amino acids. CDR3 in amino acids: CASNPVGPSTDTQYF. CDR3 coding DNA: TGTGCCAGCAACCCCGTGGGACCAAGCACAGATACGCAGTATTTT.

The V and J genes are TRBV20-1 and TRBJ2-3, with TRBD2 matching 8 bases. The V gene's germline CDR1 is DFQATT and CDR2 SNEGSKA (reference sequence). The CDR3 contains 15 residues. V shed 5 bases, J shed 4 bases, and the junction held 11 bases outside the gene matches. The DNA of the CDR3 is TGCAGTGCTCTACTGGGACTAGGCCCCTCAGATACGCAGTATTTT. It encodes CSALLGLGPSDTQYF.

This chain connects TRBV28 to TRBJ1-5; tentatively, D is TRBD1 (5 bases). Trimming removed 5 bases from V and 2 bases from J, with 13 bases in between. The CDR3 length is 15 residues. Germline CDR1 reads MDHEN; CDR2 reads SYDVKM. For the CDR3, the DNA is TGTGCCAGCAGTGGGGGGGGAGGAGGCAATCAGCCCCAGCATTTT. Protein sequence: CASSGGGGGNQPQHF.

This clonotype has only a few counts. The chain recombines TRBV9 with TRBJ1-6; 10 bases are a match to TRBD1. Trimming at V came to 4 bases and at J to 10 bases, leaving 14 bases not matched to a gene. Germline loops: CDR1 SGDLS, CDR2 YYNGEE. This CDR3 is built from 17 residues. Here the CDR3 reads CASSITGDGTGVSPLHF. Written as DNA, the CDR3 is TGTGCCAGCAGCATCACGGGTGATGGGACAGGGGTATCACCCCTCCACTTT.

The DNA of the CDR3 is TGTGCCAGCAGTCCAGGGGGGGACCCAGATACGCAGTATTTT. Encoded protein: CASSPGGDPDTQYF. The V and J genes are TRBV12-3 or TRBV12-4 and TRBJ2-3; tentatively, D is TRBD1 or TRBD2 (7 bases each). The CDR3 is 14 residues long. Trimming stripped 5 bases from V and 4 bases from J, with 13 bases between.

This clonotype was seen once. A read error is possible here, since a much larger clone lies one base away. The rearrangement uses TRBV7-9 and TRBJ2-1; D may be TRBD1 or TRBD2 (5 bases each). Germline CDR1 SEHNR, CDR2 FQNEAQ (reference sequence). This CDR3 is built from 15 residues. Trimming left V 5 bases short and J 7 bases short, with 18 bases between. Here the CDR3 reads CASSPAGARRNEQFF. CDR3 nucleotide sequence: TGTGCCAGCAGCCCTGCCGGGGCTAGACGGAATGAGCAGTTCTTC.

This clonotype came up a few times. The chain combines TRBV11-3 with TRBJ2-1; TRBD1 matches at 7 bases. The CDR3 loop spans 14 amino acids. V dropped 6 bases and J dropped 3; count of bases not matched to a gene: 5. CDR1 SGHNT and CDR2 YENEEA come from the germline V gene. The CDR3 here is CASSRQGDYNEQFF. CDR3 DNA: TGTGCCAGCAGTCGACAGGGTGACTACAATGAGCAGTTCTTC.

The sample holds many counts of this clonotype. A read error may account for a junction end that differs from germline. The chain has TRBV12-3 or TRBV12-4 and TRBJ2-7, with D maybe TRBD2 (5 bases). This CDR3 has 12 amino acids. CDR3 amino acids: CASSLERGEQYF. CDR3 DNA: TGTGCCAGCAGCTTAGAGCGAGGGGAGCAGTACTTC.

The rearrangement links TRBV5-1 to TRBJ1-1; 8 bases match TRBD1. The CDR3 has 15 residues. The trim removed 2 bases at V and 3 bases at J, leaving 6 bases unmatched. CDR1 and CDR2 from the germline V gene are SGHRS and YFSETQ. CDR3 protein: CASSFTGTGDTEAFF. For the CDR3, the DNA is TGCGCCAGCAGCTTTACCGGGACAGGAGACACTGAAGCTTTCTTT.

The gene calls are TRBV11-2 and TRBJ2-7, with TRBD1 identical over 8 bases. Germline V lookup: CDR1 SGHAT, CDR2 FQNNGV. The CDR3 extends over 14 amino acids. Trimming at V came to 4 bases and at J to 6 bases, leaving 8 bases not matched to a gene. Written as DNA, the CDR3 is TGTGCCAGCAGCTCCATCAGGGGGCTGGGCGAGCAGTACTTC. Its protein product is CASSSIRGLGEQYF. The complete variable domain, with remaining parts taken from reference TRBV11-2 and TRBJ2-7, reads EAGVAQSPRYKIIEKRQSVAFWCNPISGHATLYWYQQILGQGPKLLIQFQNNGVVDDSQLPKDRFSAERLKGVDSTLKIQPAKLEDSAVYLCASSSIRGLGEQYFGPGTRLTVT.